The 8 T cell receptor beta chains below were found in one sample sequenced in a study of T cell responses to AZD1222 COVID-19 vaccine. This table comes from immunoSEQ multiplex PCR, and its TCRdb copy is limited to in-frame clones, with some not included. The sample yields 95,000 to 100,000 clones, approximately 84% seen once. The sequencing here drew on peripheral blood, taken 28 days after the second AZD1222 dose. The receptors here all came from an adult who received the AZD1222 COVID-19 vaccine.

V is TRBV7-8 and J is TRBJ1-1; D might be TRBD1 (5 bases). Germline loops: CDR1 SGHVS, CDR2 FQNEAQ. V lost 5 bases and J lost 5, with 15 bases in between. CDR3 length: 14 residues. CDR3 sequence: CASSPYEWGTEAFF. The CDR3 DNA sequence: TGTGCCAGCAGCCCCTACGAGTGGGGGACTGAAGCTTTCTTT.

This chain connects TRBV15 to TRBJ2-5; D is undetermined. V lost 0 bases and J 7 bases, leaving 6 bases between the germline ends. CDR1 LNHNV and CDR2 YYDKDF come from the germline V gene (reference sequence). There are 12 residues in the CDR3. As DNA, the CDR3 is TGTGCCACCAGCAGAGATCCTGGGACCCAGTACTTC. This gives the protein CATSRDPGTQYF.

The gene calls are TRBV28 and TRBJ1-5, with a possible D match to TRBD1 (5 bases). Looked up from germline, CDR1 is MDHEN and CDR2 is SYDVKM. CDR3 length: 14 residues. The germline V and J ends were trimmed by 7 bases and 11 bases, with 21 bases remaining between them. CDR3 DNA: TGTGCCAGCAACTCCCCTGCGGGGCAAGGGTCCCAGCATTTT. This codes for CASNSPAGQGSQHF.

This sequence joins TRBV3-1 (or the pseudogene TRBV3-2) and TRBJ1-2; D perhaps matches TRBD1 (5 bases). The germline V gene encodes CDR1 LGHDT and CDR2 YNNKEL (reference sequence). V was cut by 1 base and J by 7 bases, with 13 bases left in between. CDR3 length: 14 amino acids. CDR3 coding DNA: TGTGCCAGCAGCCAAGCGGGAGGGGTTGCTGGCTACACCTTC. Amino acids: CASSQAGGVAGYTF.

The rearrangement uses TRBV20-1 and TRBJ1-2; a weak D match, TRBD1 (6 bases). The CDR3 is 14 amino acids. The germline CDR1 and CDR2 sequences are DFQATT and SNEGSKA (reference sequence). Trimming stripped 3 bases from V and 5 bases from J, with 16 bases between. For the CDR3, the DNA is TGCAGTGCTAGTGAGGAACAGGGTGGATATGGCTACACCTTC. As protein: CSASEEQGGYGYTF.

V usage is TRBV18 and J usage is TRBJ1-5; TRBD1 agrees at 8 bases. This CDR3 spans 16 amino acids. CDR1 and CDR2 from the germline V gene are KGHSH and LQKENI. V shed 2 bases and J 4 bases; nucleotides not matched to a gene: 7. CDR3 nucleotide sequence: TGTGCCAGCTCACCAGGCCCCGGACAGGGTAATCAGCCCCAGCATTTT. Translation gives CASSPGPGQGNQPQHF.

The gene calls are TRBV29-1 and TRBJ2-3; D perhaps matches TRBD1 (7 bases). V lost 3 bases, J lost 3 bases, and 10 bases lay in between. The V gene's germline CDR1 is SQVTM and CDR2 ANQGSEA. This CDR3 spans 13 amino acids. DNA for the CDR3: TGCAGCGTTGACCCAGGGGGGACAGATACGCAGTATTTT. It encodes CSVDPGGTDTQYF.

The V and J genes are TRBV27 and TRBJ1-4, with 7 bases that match TRBD1. Per the germline V gene, CDR1 is MNHEY and CDR2 is SMNVEV (reference sequence). The length of the CDR3 is 13 residues. V lost 2 bases, J lost 8 bases, and 2 bases stayed unmatched. CDR3 residues: CASSLDRDEKLFF. The CDR3 nucleotides are TGTGCCAGCAGTTTAGACAGGGACGAAAAACTGTTTTTT.